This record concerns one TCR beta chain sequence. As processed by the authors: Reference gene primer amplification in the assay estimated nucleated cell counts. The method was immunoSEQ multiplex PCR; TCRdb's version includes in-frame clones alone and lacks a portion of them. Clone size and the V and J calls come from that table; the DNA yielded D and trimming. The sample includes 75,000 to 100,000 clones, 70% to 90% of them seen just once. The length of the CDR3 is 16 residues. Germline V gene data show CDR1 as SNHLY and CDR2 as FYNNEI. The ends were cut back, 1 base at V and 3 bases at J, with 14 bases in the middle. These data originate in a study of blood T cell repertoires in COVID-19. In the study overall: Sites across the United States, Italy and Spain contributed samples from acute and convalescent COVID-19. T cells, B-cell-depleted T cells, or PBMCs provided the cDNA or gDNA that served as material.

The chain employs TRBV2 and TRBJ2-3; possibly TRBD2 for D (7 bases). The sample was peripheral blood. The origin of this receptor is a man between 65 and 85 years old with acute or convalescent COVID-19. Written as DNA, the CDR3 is TGTGCCAGCAGTGAAGAGGGCGGGGGCATTACAGATACGCAGTATTTT. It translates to CASSEEGGGITDTQYF.